A selection of T cell receptor beta chains follows, all from one sample in a study of blood T cell repertoires in COVID-19. The repertoire was sequenced with immunoSEQ multiplex PCR; TCRdb's copy has only in-frame clones and lacks some. The repertoire has tens of thousands of clones, around 90% of them found once; the top ten carry approximately 6.5%. Sequenced: peripheral blood. All receptors derive from a human donor in a cohort sampled during active COVID-19. Each CDR3 is given with its conserved first and last residue. The D gene is left open where the match is weak. Clone size is given for some rows only: seen once, a few or many times, or a class if the clone is expanded.

v_gene	d_gene	abundance	j_gene	CDR3aa	CDR3nt
TRBV10-2	TRBD1	NA	TRBJ1-5	CASRTGGSNQPQHF	TGCGCCAGCAGAACAGGGGGGAGCAATCAGCCCCAGCATTTT
TRBV19	NA	NA	TRBJ2-7	CATSGQGPYGGRYEQYF	TGTGCCACCTCGGGCCAGGGCCCTTACGGGGGACGTTACGAGCAGTACTTC
TRBV25-1	TRBD1	NA	TRBJ2-7	CASHRGNSYEQYF	TGTGCCAGCCACAGGGGGAACTCCTACGAGCAGTACTTC
TRBV28	NA	few	TRBJ2-7	CASSSSDRISYEQYF	TGTGCCAGCAGCTCTTCTGACAGGATCTCCTACGAGCAGTACTTC
TRBV6-2/TRBV6-3	NA	NA	TRBJ2-1	CASSPVRALSEQFF	TGTGCCAGCAGTCCGGTGAGGGCCCTCAGTGAGCAGTTCTTC
TRBV7-2	NA	once	TRBJ2-3	CASSYWGVRTDTQYF	TGTGCCAGCAGCTACTGGGGGGTCCGCACAGATACGCAGTATTTT
TRBV7-9	TRBD1	NA	TRBJ1-5	CASSLTTGDNQPQHF	TGTGCCAGCAGCTTAACGACAGGGGACAATCAGCCCCAGCATTTT
TRBV19	NA	NA	TRBJ1-2	CASSIQSGAYGYTF	TGTGCCAGTAGTATACAAAGCGGGGCCTATGGCTACACCTTC
TRBV18	TRBD2	NA	TRBJ2-3	CASSIAGGRSDTQYF	TGTGCCAGCTCGATAGCGGGAGGGCGCTCAGATACGCAGTATTTT
TRBV5-1	TRBD2	once	TRBJ2-1	CASSPGTSGGDEQFF	TGCGCCAGCAGCCCTGGGACTAGCGGGGGAGATGAGCAGTTCTTC
TRBV6-2/TRBV6-3	NA	NA	TRBJ2-1	CASSFPLANEQFF	TGTGCCAGCAGTTTCCCCCTGGCTAATGAGCAGTTCTTC
TRBV19	NA	NA	TRBJ2-3	CASSIYRTTDTQYF	TGTGCCAGTAGTATTTACAGGACCACAGATACGCAGTATTTT
TRBV4-2	NA	NA	TRBJ2-7	CASSQTGTGEIREQYF	TGTGCCAGCAGCCAAACCGGGACTGGAGAGATAAGGGAGCAGTACTTC
TRBV5-6	TRBD1	NA	TRBJ2-1	CASSSEPGTDSDNEQFF	TGTGCCAGCAGCAGCGAACCGGGGACAGACTCAGACAATGAGCAGTTCTTC
TRBV4-2	TRBD1	NA	TRBJ1-2	CASSQTGAGYTF	TGTGCCAGCAGCCAGACAGGGGCGGGCTACACCTTC
TRBV6-4	NA	NA	TRBJ2-5	CASSAIGASGTQYF	TGTGCCAGCAGTGCGATAGGGGCTTCAGGGACCCAGTACTTC
TRBV6-5	NA	NA	TRBJ1-5	CASSYAGSGNWPQHF	TGTGCCAGCAGTTACGCGGGTTCGGGCAACTGGCCCCAGCATTTT
TRBV5-5	NA	NA	TRBJ2-3	CASSFRLTGTDTQYF	TGTGCCAGCAGCTTCCGTTTAACGGGCACAGATACGCAGTATTTT
TRBV27	NA	NA	TRBJ2-5	CASSSSETQYF	NA
TRBV3-1/TRBV3-2	TRBD2	once	TRBJ2-7	CASSFGTSNYEQYF	TGTGCCAGCAGCTTTGGGACTAGCAACTACGAGCAGTACTTC
TRBV3-1/TRBV3-2	TRBD2	few	TRBJ2-3	CASSHPAGTSGTHTQYF	TGTGCCAGCAGTCACCCTGCCGGGACTAGCGGGACGCATACGCAGTATTTT
TRBV14	NA	NA	TRBJ2-1	CASSQARRGGNNEQFF	TGTGCCAGCAGCCAAGCGCGCAGGGGTGGGAACAATGAGCAGTTCTTC
TRBV4-1	NA	NA	TRBJ1-2	CASRQRGSTYGYTF	TGCGCCAGCCGCCAAAGAGGGAGTACCTATGGCTACACCTTC
TRBV6-1	TRBD2	NA	TRBJ2-3	CASSEAPSGSWTDTQYF	TGTGCCAGCAGTGAAGCCCCTAGCGGGAGTTGGACAGATACGCAGTATTTT
TRBV6-1	TRBD2	NA	TRBJ2-4	CASSVNLGRVQNIQYF	TGTGCCAGCAGTGTGAATCTGGGGAGGGTCCAAAACATTCAGTACTTC
TRBV5-1	NA	NA	TRBJ2-7	CASSLGEATYEQYF	TGCGCCAGCAGCTTGGGGGAGGCGACCTACGAGCAGTACTTC
TRBV6-1	NA	NA	TRBJ2-7	CASSETRGASYEQYF	TGTGCCAGCAGTGAAACCAGGGGAGCCAGCTACGAGCAGTACTTC
TRBV19	TRBD2	NA	TRBJ2-1	CASSSGGRYNEQFF	TGTGCCAGCTCTAGCGGGGGTCGCTACAATGAGCAGTTCTTC
TRBV18	NA	NA	TRBJ2-5	CASSPSTGQQETQYF	TGTGCCAGCTCACCCTCGACAGGCCAACAAGAGACCCAGTACTTC
TRBV3-1/TRBV3-2	NA	NA	TRBJ1-2	CASSPYQGRYTF	TGTGCCAGCAGCCCCTATCAGGGGCGCTACACCTTC
TRBV7-3	NA	NA	TRBJ2-3	CASSLGQNTQYF	TGTGCCAGCAGCCTTGGACAGAATACGCAGTATTTT
TRBV7-8	NA	NA	TRBJ1-5	CASSSTGNSNQPQHF	TGTGCCAGCAGCTCTACAGGGAATAGCAATCAGCCCCAGCATTTT
TRBV7-3	NA	NA	TRBJ2-1	CASSYRLDAEQFF	TGTGCCAGCAGCTACCGACTAGACGCTGAGCAGTTCTTC
TRBV24-1	NA	once	TRBJ2-7	CATSDSGFQQYF	TGTGCCACCAGTGATTCAGGATTCCAGCAGTACTTC
TRBV11-2	TRBD2	NA	TRBJ2-1	CASSLGSGGPYNEQFF	TGTGCCAGCAGCTTAGGTAGCGGGGGGCCGTACAATGAGCAGTTCTTC
TRBV6-6	NA	NA	TRBJ1-6	CASRGPSNSPLHF	TGTGCCAGTAGGGGCCCCAGTAATTCACCCCTCCACTTT
TRBV7-6	TRBD1	NA	TRBJ2-5	CASSLANTGGETQYF	TGTGCCAGCAGCTTAGCTAATACAGGGGGGGAGACCCAGTACTTC
TRBV19	NA	NA	TRBJ1-6	CASSIGAGRTSYNSPLHF	TGTGCCAGTAGTATAGGTGCGGGCAGGACGTCCTATAATTCACCCCTCCACTTT
TRBV19	NA	NA	TRBJ2-5	CASTSNGRQETQYF	TGTGCCAGTACCTCGAATGGCAGGCAAGAGACCCAGTACTTC
TRBV7-6	NA	NA	TRBJ2-1	CASSLAGVSSYNEQFF	TGTGCCAGCAGCTTGGCAGGGGTCAGCTCCTACAATGAGCAGTTCTTC
TRBV28	TRBD2	NA	TRBJ2-2	CASARGLAGEAYTGELFF	TGTGCCAGCGCACGCGGGCTAGCGGGAGAAGCGTACACCGGGGAGCTGTTTTTT
TRBV6-5	NA	medium-sized	TRBJ2-7	CASSYGGAGYEQYF	TGTGCCAGCAGTTATGGGGGCGCCGGCTACGAGCAGTACTTC
TRBV7-9	TRBD1	NA	TRBJ2-4	CASSLGTGQNIQYF	TGTGCCAGCAGCTTAGGGACAGGTCAAAACATTCAGTACTTC
TRBV5-4	NA	few	TRBJ1-1	CASSSFSELGTEAFF	TGTGCCAGCAGCTCATTTTCGGAGCTAGGCACTGAAGCTTTCTTT
TRBV7-2	NA	NA	TRBJ2-3	CASSRQVPDTQYF	TGTGCCAGCAGCCGACAGGTTCCGGATACGCAGTATTTT
TRBV19	TRBD1	NA	TRBJ2-6	CASSTGGGRSGANVLTF	TGTGCCAGCTCGACAGGGGGCGGACGCTCTGGGGCCAACGTCCTGACTTTC